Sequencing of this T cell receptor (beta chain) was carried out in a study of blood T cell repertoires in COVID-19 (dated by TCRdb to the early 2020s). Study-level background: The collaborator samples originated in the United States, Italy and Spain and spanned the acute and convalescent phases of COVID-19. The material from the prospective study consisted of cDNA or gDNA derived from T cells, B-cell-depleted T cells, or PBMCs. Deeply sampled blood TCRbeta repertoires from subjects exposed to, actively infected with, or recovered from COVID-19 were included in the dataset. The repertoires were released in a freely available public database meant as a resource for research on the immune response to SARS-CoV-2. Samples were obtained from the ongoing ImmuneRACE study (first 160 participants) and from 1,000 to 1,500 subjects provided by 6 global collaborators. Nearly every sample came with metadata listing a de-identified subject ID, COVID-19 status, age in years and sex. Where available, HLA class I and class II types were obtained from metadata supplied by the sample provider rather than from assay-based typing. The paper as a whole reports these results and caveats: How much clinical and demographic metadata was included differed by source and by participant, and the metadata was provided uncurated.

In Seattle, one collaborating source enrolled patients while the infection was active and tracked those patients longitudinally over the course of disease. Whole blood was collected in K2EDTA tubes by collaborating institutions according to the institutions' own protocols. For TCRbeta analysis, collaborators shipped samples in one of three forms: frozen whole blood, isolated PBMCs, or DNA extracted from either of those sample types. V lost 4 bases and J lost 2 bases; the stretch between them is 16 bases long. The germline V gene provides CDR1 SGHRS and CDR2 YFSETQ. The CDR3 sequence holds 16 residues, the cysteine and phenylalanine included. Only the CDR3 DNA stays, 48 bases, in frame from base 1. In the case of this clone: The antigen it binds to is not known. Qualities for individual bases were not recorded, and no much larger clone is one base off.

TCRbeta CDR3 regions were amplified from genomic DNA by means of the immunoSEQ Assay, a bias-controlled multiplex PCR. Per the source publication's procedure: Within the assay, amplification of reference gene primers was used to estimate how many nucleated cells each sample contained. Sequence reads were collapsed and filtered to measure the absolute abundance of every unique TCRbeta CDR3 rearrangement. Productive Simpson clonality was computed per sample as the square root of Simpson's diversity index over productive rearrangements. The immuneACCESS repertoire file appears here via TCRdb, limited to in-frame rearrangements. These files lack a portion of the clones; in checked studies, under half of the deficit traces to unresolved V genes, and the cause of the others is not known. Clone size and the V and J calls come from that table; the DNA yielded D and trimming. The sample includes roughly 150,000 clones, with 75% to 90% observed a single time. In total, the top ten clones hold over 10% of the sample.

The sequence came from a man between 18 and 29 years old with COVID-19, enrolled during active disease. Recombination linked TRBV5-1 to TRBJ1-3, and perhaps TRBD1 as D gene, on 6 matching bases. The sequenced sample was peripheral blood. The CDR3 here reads CASSRGGARTGNTIYF. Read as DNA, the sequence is TGCGCCAGCAGCCGTGGGGGGGCACGAACTGGAAACACCATATATTTT.